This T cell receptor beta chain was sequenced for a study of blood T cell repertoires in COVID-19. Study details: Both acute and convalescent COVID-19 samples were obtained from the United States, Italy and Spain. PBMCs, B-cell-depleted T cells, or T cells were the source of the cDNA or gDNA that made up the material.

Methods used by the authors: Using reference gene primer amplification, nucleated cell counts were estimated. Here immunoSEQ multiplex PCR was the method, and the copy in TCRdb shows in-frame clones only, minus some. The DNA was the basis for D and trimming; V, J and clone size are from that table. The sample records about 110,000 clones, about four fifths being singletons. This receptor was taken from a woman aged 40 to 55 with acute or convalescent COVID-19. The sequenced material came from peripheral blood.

DNA for the CDR3: TGTGCCACCAGTGATTTACTTAGGGGGAACACTGAAGCTTTCTTT. It encodes CATSDLLRGNTEAFF. The chain has TRBV24-1 and TRBJ1-1, with D maybe TRBD1 (5 bases). There are 15 residues in the CDR3. V was pared by 1 base and J by 1 base, with 9 bases between. Per germline, CDR1 KGHDR and CDR2 SFDVKD.